The rows below give T cell receptor beta chains drawn from one sample of a study of regulatory and conventional T cells in RAG deficiency. Libraries were prepared by immunoSEQ multiplex PCR; TCRdb keeps only in-frame clonotypes and omits some of them. The sample consists of under 7,500 clones, around 91% of them appearing once. This sample also appeared in a second study, on regulatory T cells.

Specimen: CD127- CD25+ CD4+ Tregs sorted from blood. The receptors were sampled from a human donor in good health. Both conserved end residues are trimmed from each CDR3.

CDR3: ASSWGQGTNYEQY; V: TRBV5-1; J: TRBJ2-7
CDR3: ASSLLGGQLTRNEQF; V: TRBV5-5; J: TRBJ2-1
CDR3: ASSLTGPGDEAF; V: TRBV5-1; J: TRBJ1-1
CDR3: ASSPPAGKNGYT; V: TRBV18; J: TRBJ1-2
CDR3: ASSLGRGVTDEQF; V: TRBV5-4; J: TRBJ2-1
CDR3: ASTLLASETQY; V: TRBV2; J: TRBJ2-5
CDR3: ASSPGLAAPSYEQY; V: TRBV11-2; J: TRBJ2-7
CDR3: ASSIPQGNQPQH; V: TRBV19; J: TRBJ1-5
CDR3: AWPILGTGGPEAF; V: TRBV30; J: TRBJ1-1
CDR3: ASSLGGQGSGEQY; V: TRBV5-4; J: TRBJ2-7
CDR3: ASSWLGRGSHGYT; V: TRBV2; J: TRBJ1-2
CDR3: ASSLSLLQGFYNEQF; V: TRBV11-2; J: TRBJ2-1
CDR3: ASSELKPQH; V: TRBV6-1; J: TRBJ1-5
CDR3: ASSLGGSRT; V: TRBV5-1; J: TRBJ1-2
CDR3: ASRGQGTAEAF; V: TRBV19; J: TRBJ1-1
CDR3: ASSLVVGTSGGYT; V: TRBV5-1; J: TRBJ1-2
CDR3: ASSVAMNSPLH; V: TRBV9; J: TRBJ1-6
CDR3: ASGASGGPYEQY; V: TRBV6-5; J: TRBJ2-7
CDR3: ATSKGPLAGGWNTQY; V: TRBV15; J: TRBJ2-3
CDR3: ASSLGGSLGTEAF; V: TRBV7-8; J: TRBJ1-1
CDR3: ASSLGSRDYGYT; V: TRBV5-5; J: TRBJ1-2